This T cell receptor beta chain was documented in a study of T-cell memory formation after mild COVID-19. TCRdb re-derived calls from the 5' RACE reads in MiXCR, one entry per CDR3 protein. The sample holds about 82,000 distinct CDR3 sequences, 13% seen once. This clonotype occurred many times. The antigen is unknown. Overall study findings and caveats: Clones contracting across day 15 to 85 had a balanced CD4/CD8 profile; later expanding clones leaned CD4+. Some responding clones appeared in pre-infection memory, suggesting cross-reactive memory joined.

The V end lost 6 bases, the J end lost 8 bases, and 14 bases lay between the germline ends. The CDR3 spans 13 residues. The receptor comes from an adult woman who had mild COVID-19 (a few samples of this study predate the infection). Cell type and time point are not known. Sequenced sample: PBMCs or a T cell subset sorted from them (not recorded which). The chain recombines TRBV12-3 or TRBV12-4 with TRBJ1-3, with D perhaps TRBD1 (6 bases). In nucleotides, the CDR3 is TGTGCCAGCAGCACAGGGTATCAAGACACCATATATTTT. Translated, it gives CASSTGYQDTIYF.